A selection of T cell receptor beta chains follows, all from one sample in a study of blood T cell repertoires in COVID-19. Generated by immunoSEQ multiplex PCR, the TCRdb table keeps only in-frame clones and is missing some. This sample has approximately 500,000 clones; over 75% occur once, and the top ten carry approximately 2.9%. The specimen was peripheral blood. These TCRs come from a human donor in a cohort sampled during active COVID-19. Each CDR3 is given with its conserved first and last residue. The D gene is left open where the match is weak.

CDR3aa: CATSRGRRDGEQFF; d_gene: NA; j_gene: TRBJ2-1; v_gene: TRBV15
CDR3aa: CASSDSYARVARKYYEQYF; d_gene: NA; j_gene: TRBJ2-7; v_gene: TRBV6-4
CDR3aa: CASSRAGGNREQYF; d_gene: TRBD1; j_gene: TRBJ2-7; v_gene: TRBV5-4
CDR3aa: CASSPDGQEEAFF; d_gene: TRBD1; j_gene: TRBJ1-1; v_gene: TRBV19
CDR3aa: CASSLVGGWGQETQYF; d_gene: NA; j_gene: TRBJ2-5; v_gene: TRBV5-4
CDR3aa: CASSLAGITDTQYF; d_gene: NA; j_gene: TRBJ2-3; v_gene: TRBV5-4
CDR3aa: CASNDFRVHEQYF; d_gene: NA; j_gene: TRBJ2-7; v_gene: TRBV28
CDR3aa: CASSLPSGNSYEQYF; d_gene: TRBD2; j_gene: TRBJ2-7; v_gene: TRBV5-4
CDR3aa: CASSLVRASGRATGELFF; d_gene: TRBD2; j_gene: TRBJ2-2; v_gene: TRBV7-2
CDR3aa: CASTPLAGGRNEQFF; d_gene: TRBD2; j_gene: TRBJ2-1; v_gene: TRBV6-2/TRBV6-3
CDR3aa: CASSKGTDNQPQHF; d_gene: TRBD1; j_gene: TRBJ1-5; v_gene: TRBV5-1
CDR3aa: CASSLAGSTDTQYF; d_gene: NA; j_gene: TRBJ2-3; v_gene: TRBV27
CDR3aa: CASSHQGRAVEQFF; d_gene: NA; j_gene: TRBJ2-1; v_gene: TRBV7-2
CDR3aa: CASNRGGNTEAFF; d_gene: TRBD1; j_gene: TRBJ1-1; v_gene: TRBV30
CDR3aa: CASSLDLAGRYEQYF; d_gene: TRBD2; j_gene: TRBJ2-7; v_gene: TRBV5-5
CDR3aa: CASSQGSGKSSYEQYF; d_gene: TRBD2; j_gene: TRBJ2-7; v_gene: TRBV7-9
CDR3aa: CASSLDRGYEQYF; d_gene: TRBD1; j_gene: TRBJ2-7; v_gene: TRBV5-6
CDR3aa: CASSTTGTRDTDTQYF; d_gene: TRBD2; j_gene: TRBJ2-3; v_gene: TRBV19
CDR3aa: CASSLQETQYF; d_gene: NA; j_gene: TRBJ2-5; v_gene: TRBV6-6
CDR3aa: CASSIGTASYGYTF; d_gene: TRBD1; j_gene: TRBJ1-2; v_gene: TRBV19
CDR3aa: CASSDRTDSGAQYF; d_gene: TRBD2; j_gene: TRBJ2-5; v_gene: TRBV11-2
CDR3aa: CASSVYGTGGIGRNNEQFF; d_gene: TRBD1; j_gene: TRBJ2-1; v_gene: TRBV6-2/TRBV6-3
CDR3aa: CASSFPAGTAYGYTF; d_gene: TRBD1; j_gene: TRBJ1-2; v_gene: TRBV7-2
CDR3aa: CASSLGRDRAAYGYTF; d_gene: TRBD1; j_gene: TRBJ1-2; v_gene: TRBV13
CDR3aa: CASSDAGSRADTQYF; d_gene: NA; j_gene: TRBJ2-3; v_gene: TRBV6-1
CDR3aa: CASSTPGQGALEKLFF; d_gene: TRBD1; j_gene: TRBJ1-4; v_gene: TRBV19
CDR3aa: CASSLLRGYQGYTF; d_gene: NA; j_gene: TRBJ1-2; v_gene: TRBV27
CDR3aa: CASSLGGGVGEAFF; d_gene: NA; j_gene: TRBJ1-1; v_gene: TRBV5-1
CDR3aa: CASSERRGSSYNEQFF; d_gene: TRBD1; j_gene: TRBJ2-1; v_gene: TRBV6-1
CDR3aa: CASSLGGLTGTAPYGYTF; d_gene: TRBD1; j_gene: TRBJ1-2; v_gene: TRBV28
CDR3aa: CASSLQGFTEAFF; d_gene: NA; j_gene: TRBJ1-1; v_gene: TRBV7-2
CDR3aa: CASSLARTGGTGELFF; d_gene: TRBD1; j_gene: TRBJ2-2; v_gene: TRBV7-9
CDR3aa: CASSPWGEGADTQYF; d_gene: NA; j_gene: TRBJ2-3; v_gene: TRBV6-5
CDR3aa: CAWSADRGRTVYNSPLHF; d_gene: TRBD1; j_gene: TRBJ1-6; v_gene: TRBV30
CDR3aa: CASSTPLAGGSNEQFF; d_gene: TRBD2; j_gene: TRBJ2-1; v_gene: TRBV9
CDR3aa: CATRPLDRDNEQFF; d_gene: TRBD1; j_gene: TRBJ2-1; v_gene: TRBV15
CDR3aa: CAWSDEGKQGRDTQYF; d_gene: TRBD1; j_gene: TRBJ2-3; v_gene: TRBV30
CDR3aa: CASSQQAGTPPYEQYF; d_gene: NA; j_gene: TRBJ2-7; v_gene: TRBV14